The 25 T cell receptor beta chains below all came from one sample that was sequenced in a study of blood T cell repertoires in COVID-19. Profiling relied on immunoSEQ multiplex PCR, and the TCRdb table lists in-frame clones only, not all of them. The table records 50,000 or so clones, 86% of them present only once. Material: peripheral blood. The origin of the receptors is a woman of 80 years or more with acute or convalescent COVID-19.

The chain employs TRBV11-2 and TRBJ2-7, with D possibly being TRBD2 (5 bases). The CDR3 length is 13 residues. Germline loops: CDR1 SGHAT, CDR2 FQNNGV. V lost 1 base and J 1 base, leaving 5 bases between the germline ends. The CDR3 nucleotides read TGTGCCAGCAGCTTAGCGGGGTCCTACGAGCAGTACTTC. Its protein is CASSLAGSYEQYF.

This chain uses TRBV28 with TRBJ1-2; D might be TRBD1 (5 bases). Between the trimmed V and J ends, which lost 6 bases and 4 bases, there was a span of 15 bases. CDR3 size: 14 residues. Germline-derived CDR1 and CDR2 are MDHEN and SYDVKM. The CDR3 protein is CASSQMTDFYGYTF. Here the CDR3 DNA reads TGTGCCAGCAGCCAGATGACAGACTTCTATGGCTACACCTTC.

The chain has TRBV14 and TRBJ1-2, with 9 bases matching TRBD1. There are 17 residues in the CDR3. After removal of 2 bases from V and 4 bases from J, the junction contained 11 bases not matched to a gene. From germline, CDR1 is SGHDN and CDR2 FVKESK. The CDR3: CASSQPGTGTVGYGYTF. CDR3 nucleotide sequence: TGTGCCAGCAGCCAACCCGGGACAGGGACGGTGGGCTATGGCTACACCTTC.

The CDR3 loop is CASSLTSGSNEQFF. The CDR3 nucleotides are TGTGCCAGCAGCTTAACTAGCGGGAGCAATGAGCAGTTCTTC. The genes are TRBV7-3 and TRBJ2-1, with 9 bases lining up with TRBD2. With V trimmed by 0 bases and J by 6 bases, 0 bases remained unmatched. This CDR3 spans 14 amino acids. The germline CDR1 and CDR2 sequences are SGHTA and FQGTGA.

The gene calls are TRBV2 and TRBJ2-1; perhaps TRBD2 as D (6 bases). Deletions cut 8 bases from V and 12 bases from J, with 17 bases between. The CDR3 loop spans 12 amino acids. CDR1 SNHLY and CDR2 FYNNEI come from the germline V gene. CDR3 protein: CASGEARGGQFF. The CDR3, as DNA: TGTGCCAGCGGCGAAGCGCGGGGTGGGCAGTTCTTC.

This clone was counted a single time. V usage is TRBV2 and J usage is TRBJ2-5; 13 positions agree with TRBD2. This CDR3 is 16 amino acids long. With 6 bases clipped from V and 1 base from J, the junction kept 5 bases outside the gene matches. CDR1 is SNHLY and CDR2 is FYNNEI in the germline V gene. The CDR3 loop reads CASRSRTSGGQETQYF. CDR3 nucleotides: TGTGCCAGCAGATCACGGACTAGCGGGGGCCAAGAGACCCAGTACTTC.

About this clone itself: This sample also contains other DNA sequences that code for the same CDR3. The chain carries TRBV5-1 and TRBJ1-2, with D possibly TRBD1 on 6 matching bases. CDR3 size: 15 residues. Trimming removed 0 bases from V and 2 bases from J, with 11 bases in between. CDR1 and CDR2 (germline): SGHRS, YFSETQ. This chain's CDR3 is CASSLVQGLNYGYTF. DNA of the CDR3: TGCGCCAGCAGCTTGGTACAGGGCTTAAACTATGGCTACACCTTC. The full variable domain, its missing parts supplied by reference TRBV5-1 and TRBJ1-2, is KAGVTQTPRYLIKTRGQQVTLSCSPISGHRSVSWYQQTPGQGLQFLFEYFSETQRNKGNFPGRFSGRQFSNSRSEMNVSTLELGDSALYLCASSLVQGLNYGYTFGSGTRLTVV.

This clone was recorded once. As DNA, the CDR3 is TGTGCCAGCAGCCTGAGCTCCTACGAGCAGTACGTC. Translation: CASSLSSYEQYV. V and J are TRBV6-5 and TRBJ2-7, with no clear D. This CDR3 is built from 12 residues. V dropped 6 bases and J dropped 0 bases, with 6 bases sitting between them. Germline CDR1 is MNHEY and CDR2 is SVGAGI.

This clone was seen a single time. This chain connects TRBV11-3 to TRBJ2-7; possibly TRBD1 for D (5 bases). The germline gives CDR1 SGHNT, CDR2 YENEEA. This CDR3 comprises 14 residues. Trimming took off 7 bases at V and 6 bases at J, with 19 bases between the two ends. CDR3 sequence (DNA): TGTGCCAGCACCCGTCATTCAGGGCAAGTCGAGCAGTACTTC. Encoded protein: CASTRHSGQVEQYF.

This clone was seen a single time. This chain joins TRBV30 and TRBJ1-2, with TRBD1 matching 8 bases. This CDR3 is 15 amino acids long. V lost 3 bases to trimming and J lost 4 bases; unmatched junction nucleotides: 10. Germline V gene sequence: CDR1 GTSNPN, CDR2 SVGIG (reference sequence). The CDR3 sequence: CAWRSVRGQSYGYTF. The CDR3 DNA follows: TGTGCCTGGAGATCCGTCAGGGGGCAGAGCTATGGCTACACCTTC. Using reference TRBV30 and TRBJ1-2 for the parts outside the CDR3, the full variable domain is SQTIHQWPATLVQPVGSPLSLECTVEGTSNPNLYWYRQAAGRGLQLLFYSVGIGQISSEVPQNLSASRPQDRQFILSSKKLLLSDSGFYLCAWRSVRGQSYGYTFGSGTRLTVV.

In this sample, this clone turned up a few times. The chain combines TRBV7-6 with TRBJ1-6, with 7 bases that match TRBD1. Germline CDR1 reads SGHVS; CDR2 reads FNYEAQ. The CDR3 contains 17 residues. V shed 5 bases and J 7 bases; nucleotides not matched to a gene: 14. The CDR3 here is CASSPAARQGRNSPLHF. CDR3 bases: TGTGCCAGCAGCCCAGCCGCCCGACAGGGTAGGAATTCACCCCTCCACTTT. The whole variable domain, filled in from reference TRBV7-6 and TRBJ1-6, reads GAGVSQSPRYKVTKRGQDVALRCDPISGHVSLYWYRQALGQGPEFLTYFNYEAQQDKSGLPNDRFSAERPEGSISTLTIQRTEQRDSAMYRCASSPAARQGRNSPLHFGNGTRLTVT.

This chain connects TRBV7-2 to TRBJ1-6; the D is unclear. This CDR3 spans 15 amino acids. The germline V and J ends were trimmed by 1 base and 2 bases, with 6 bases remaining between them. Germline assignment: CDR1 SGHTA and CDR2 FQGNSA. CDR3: CASSLEQTYNSPLHF. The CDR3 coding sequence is TGTGCCAGCAGCTTAGAACAGACCTATAATTCACCCCTCCACTTT.

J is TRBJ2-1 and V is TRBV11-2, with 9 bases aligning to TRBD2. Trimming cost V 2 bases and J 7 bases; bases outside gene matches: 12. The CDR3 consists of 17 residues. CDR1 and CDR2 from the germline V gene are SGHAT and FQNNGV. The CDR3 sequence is CASSLRPSGNKANEQFF. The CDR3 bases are TGTGCCAGCAGCTTAAGGCCTAGCGGGAACAAGGCGAATGAGCAGTTCTTC.

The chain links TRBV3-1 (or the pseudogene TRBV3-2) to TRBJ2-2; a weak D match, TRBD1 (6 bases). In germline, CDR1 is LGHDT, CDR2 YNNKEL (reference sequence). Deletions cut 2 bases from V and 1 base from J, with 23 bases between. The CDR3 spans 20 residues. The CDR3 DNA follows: TGTGCCAGCAGCCAAAATCCGGTTTCCCTGCCGACAGGGAACACCGGGGAGCTGTTTTTT. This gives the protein CASSQNPVSLPTGNTGELFF.

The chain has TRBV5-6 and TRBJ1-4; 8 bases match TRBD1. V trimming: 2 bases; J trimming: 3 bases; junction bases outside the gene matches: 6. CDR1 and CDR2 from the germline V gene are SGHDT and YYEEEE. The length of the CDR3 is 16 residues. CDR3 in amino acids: CASSFQGAYSNEKLFF. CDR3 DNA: TGTGCCAGCAGCTTCCAGGGGGCCTATTCTAATGAAAAACTGTTTTTT. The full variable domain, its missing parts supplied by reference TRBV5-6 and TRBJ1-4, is DAGVTQSPTHLIKTRGQQVTLRCSPKSGHDTVSWYQQALGQGPQFIFQYYEEEERQRGNFPDRFSGHQFPNYSSELNVNALLLGDSALYLCASSFQGAYSNEKLFFGSGTQLSVL.

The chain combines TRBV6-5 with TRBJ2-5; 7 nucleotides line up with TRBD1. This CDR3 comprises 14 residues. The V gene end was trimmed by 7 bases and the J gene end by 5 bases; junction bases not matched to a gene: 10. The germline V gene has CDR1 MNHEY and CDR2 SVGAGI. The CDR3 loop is CASNPTGRFETQYF. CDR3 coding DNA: TGTGCCAGCAACCCGACAGGGCGATTTGAGACCCAGTACTTC.

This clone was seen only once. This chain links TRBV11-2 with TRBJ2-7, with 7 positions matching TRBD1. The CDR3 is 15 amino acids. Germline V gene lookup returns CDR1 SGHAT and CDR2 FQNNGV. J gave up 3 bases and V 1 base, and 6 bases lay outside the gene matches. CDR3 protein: CASSLVGGQVYEQYV. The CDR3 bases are TGTGCCAGCAGCTTAGTAGGTGGACAGGTCTACGAGCAGTACGTC.

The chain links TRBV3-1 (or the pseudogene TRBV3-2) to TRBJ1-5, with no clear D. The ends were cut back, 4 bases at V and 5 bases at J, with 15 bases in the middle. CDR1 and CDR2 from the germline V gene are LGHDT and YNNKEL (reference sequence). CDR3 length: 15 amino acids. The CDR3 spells CASSLGPGAHQPQHF. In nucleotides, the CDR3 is TGTGCCAGCAGCCTCGGTCCGGGAGCTCATCAGCCCCAGCATTTT.

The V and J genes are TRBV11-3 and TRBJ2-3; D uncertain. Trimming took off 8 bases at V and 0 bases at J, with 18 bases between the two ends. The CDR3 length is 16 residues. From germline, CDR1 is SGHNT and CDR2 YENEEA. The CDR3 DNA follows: TGTGCCAGCCATTTCGATCGCGGCGTAAGCACAGATACGCAGTATTTT. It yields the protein CASHFDRGVSTDTQYF.

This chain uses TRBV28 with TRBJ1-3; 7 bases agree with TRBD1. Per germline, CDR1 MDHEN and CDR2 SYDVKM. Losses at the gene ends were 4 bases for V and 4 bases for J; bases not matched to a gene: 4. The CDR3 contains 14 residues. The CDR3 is CASSSTGRGNTIYF. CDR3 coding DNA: TGTGCCAGCAGTTCGACAGGGAGAGGAAACACCATATATTTT.

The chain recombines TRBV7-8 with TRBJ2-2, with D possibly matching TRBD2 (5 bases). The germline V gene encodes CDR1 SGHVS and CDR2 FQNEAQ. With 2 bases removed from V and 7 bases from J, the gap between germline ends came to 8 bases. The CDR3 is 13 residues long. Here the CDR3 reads CASSLRGGGELFF. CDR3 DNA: TGTGCCAGCAGCTTAAGAGGAGGCGGGGAGCTGTTTTTT.

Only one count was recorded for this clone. DNA of the CDR3: TGTGCCAGCAGCCTACCAGCGGTGGGGTTCCGGGACAGGAATAGCTATGGCTACACCTTC. Protein: CASSLPAVGFRDRNSYGYTF. V usage is TRBV3-1 (or the pseudogene TRBV3-2) and J usage is TRBJ1-2, with TRBD1 matching 8 bases. CDR3 length: 20 residues. The junction had 23 bases not matched to a gene; V was cut back by 4 bases and J by 4 bases. Germline V CDR1 and CDR2: LGHDT, YNNKEL (reference sequence).

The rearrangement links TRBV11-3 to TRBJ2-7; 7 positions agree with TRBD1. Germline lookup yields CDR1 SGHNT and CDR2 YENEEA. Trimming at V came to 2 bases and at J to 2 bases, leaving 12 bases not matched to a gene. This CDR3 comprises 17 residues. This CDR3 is CASSLRITDRATYEQYF. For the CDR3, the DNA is TGTGCCAGCAGCTTACGCATCACCGACAGGGCCACCTACGAGCAGTACTTC.

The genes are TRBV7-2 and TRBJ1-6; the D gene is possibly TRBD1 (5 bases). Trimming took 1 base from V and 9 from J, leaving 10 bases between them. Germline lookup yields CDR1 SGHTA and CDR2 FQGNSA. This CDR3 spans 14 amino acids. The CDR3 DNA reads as TGTGCCAGCAGCTTAGAAGCCAGGGCTTCACCCCTCCACTTT. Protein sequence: CASSLEARASPLHF. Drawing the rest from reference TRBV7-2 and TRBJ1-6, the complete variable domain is GAGVSQSPSNKVTEKGKDVELRCDPISGHTALYWYRQSLGQGLEFLIYFQGNSAPDKSGLPSDRFSAERTGGSVSTLTIQRTQQEDSAVYLCASSLEARASPLHFGNGTRLTVT.

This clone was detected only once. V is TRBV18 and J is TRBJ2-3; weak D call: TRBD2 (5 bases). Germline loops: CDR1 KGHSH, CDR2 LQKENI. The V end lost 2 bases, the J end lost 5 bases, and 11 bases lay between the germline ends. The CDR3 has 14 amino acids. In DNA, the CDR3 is TGTGCCAGCTCACCATCTCCCGGGGTAGATACGCAGTATTTT. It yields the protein CASSPSPGVDTQYF.